The 30 T cell receptor beta chains listed next were all sequenced from one sample in a study of CD8 T cells in ankylosing spondylitis. TCRdb fed the 5' RACE reads into MiXCR, producing one record per CDR3 protein. The sample lists 150,000 to 200,000 distinct CDR3 sequences, roughly 34% occurring once. Material: synovial fluid, either unsorted or a sorted T cell fraction (not recorded which). These receptors all come from a male donor with ankylosing spondylitis.

This clonotype came up many times. The genes are TRBV6-5 and TRBJ2-3; tentative D call: TRBD1 (7 bases). V shed 2 bases and J shed 7 bases, with 19 bases lying between them. The CDR3 consists of 16 residues. Germline values: CDR1 MNHEY, CDR2 SVGAGI. The CDR3 is CASSYGMEGAFNTQYF. The CDR3 DNA sequence: TGTGCCAGCAGTTACGGGATGGAGGGGGCATTTAATACGCAGTATTTT.

This clonotype was observed a handful of times. This chain links TRBV20-1 with TRBJ2-1, with TRBD2 matching over 7 bases. This CDR3 contains 15 residues. Germline V CDR1 and CDR2: DFQATT, SNEGSKA (reference sequence). V was pared by 8 bases and J by 0 bases, with 10 bases of the junction left unmatched. The DNA for the CDR3 is TGCAGTCCGGGGAGGGAGCTGAGCTCCTACAATGAGCAGTTCTTC. It is translated as CSPGRELSSYNEQFF.

This chain joins TRBV2 and TRBJ1-4, with 9 bases matching TRBD1. V dropped 6 bases and J dropped 3; count of bases not matched to a gene: 5. The CDR3 sequence is 15 residues long. Germline CDR1 and CDR2: SNHLY and FYNNEI. The CDR3 region has the DNA TGTGCCAGCAGACGGGACAGGGTTGCTAATGAAAAACTGTTTTTT. Amino acids: CASRRDRVANEKLFF.

The chain uses TRBV13 and TRBJ2-3, with TRBD2 matching over 12 bases. From germline, CDR1 is PRHDT and CDR2 FYEKMQ (reference sequence). V lost 5 bases and J lost 5; bases outside the gene matches: 5. The CDR3 is made up of 15 amino acids. The CDR3 region has the DNA TGTGCCAGCAGCCCCCGGACTAGCGGGATAGATACGCAGTATTTT. Encoded protein: CASSPRTSGIDTQYF.

The V gene is TRBV28, the J gene TRBJ2-6; D call uncertain. Germline V lookup: CDR1 MDHEN, CDR2 SYDVKM. CDR3 size: 14 residues. The germline V and J ends were trimmed by 10 bases and 1 base, with 11 bases remaining between them. DNA for the CDR3: TGTGCCACCCGCCCCCGATCTGGGGCCAACGTCCTGACTTTC. Translation gives CATRPRSGANVLTF.

The chain recombines TRBV6-2 or TRBV6-3 with TRBJ2-7; D not resolved. The CDR3 has 16 amino acids. Germline CDR1 and CDR2: MNHEY and SVGEGT. The germline V and J ends were trimmed by 2 bases and 1 base, with 15 bases remaining between them. The CDR3 DNA follows: TGTGCCAGCAGTTACGTAGCCGCCACCCCGTCCTACGAGCAGTACTTC. This translates into CASSYVAATPSYEQYF.

V is TRBV6-2 or TRBV6-3 and J is TRBJ2-1; possible D gene TRBD2, 6 bases. Germline V gene data show CDR1 as MNHEY and CDR2 as SVGEGT. The CDR3 extends over 13 amino acids. V lost 6 bases, J lost 5 bases, and 11 bases lay in between. This CDR3 reads CASRLSGNNEQFF. CDR3 nucleotide sequence: TGTGCCAGCAGGCTTAGCGGAAACAATGAGCAGTTCTTC.

The chain has TRBV7-2 and TRBJ2-3, with 7 bases aligning to TRBD1. This CDR3 spans 13 amino acids. The V and J ends lost 6 bases and 4 bases, in that order; junction bases with no gene match: 4. Germline loops: CDR1 SGHTA, CDR2 FQGNSA. The CDR3 region has the DNA TGTGCCAGCAGGCCAGACAGGGCAGATACGCAGTATTTT. The encoded protein is CASRPDRADTQYF.

This clonotype was recorded at least ten times. CDR3 DNA: TGTGCCAGCAGTCCCCAGGTGGGCGAGCAGTACTTC. This codes for CASSPQVGEQYF. The chain recombines TRBV6-5 with TRBJ2-7, with D unclear. V was pared by 5 bases and J by 6 bases, with 11 bases between. The germline gives CDR1 MNHEY, CDR2 SVGAGI. The CDR3 has 12 amino acids.

This clonotype was observed a few times. The V call is TRBV19, the J call TRBJ1-2; 8 nucleotides align to TRBD1. The V and J ends lost 6 bases and 2 bases, in that order; junction bases with no gene match: 8. CDR3 length: 15 residues. From germline, CDR1 is LNHDA and CDR2 SQIVND (reference sequence). The CDR3, as DNA: TGTGCCAGTAGGGCATGGCGACAGGGGAACTATGGCTACACCTTC. This translates into CASRAWRQGNYGYTF.

The gene calls are TRBV5-5 and TRBJ2-7; D possibly matches TRBD1 or TRBD2 (7 bases each). Trimming stripped 4 bases from V and 4 bases from J, with 15 bases between. Germline V gene lookup returns CDR1 SGHKS and CDR2 YYEKEE (reference sequence). The CDR3 is 14 residues long. The CDR3 is CASSRDQGGYEQYF. Here the CDR3 DNA reads TGTGCCAGCAGCAGGGACCAGGGGGGGTACGAGCAGTACTTC.

This clonotype was detected many times. This rearrangement joins TRBV10-3 to TRBJ2-7, with D possibly TRBD1 on 6 matching bases. The CDR3 loop spans 14 amino acids. Germline-derived CDR1 and CDR2 are ENHRY and SYGVKD. Between the trimmed V and J ends, which lost 7 bases and 4 bases, there was a span of 17 bases. CDR3 in DNA: TGTGCCATCACCCCTGACCGGGACAAATACGAGCAGTACTTC. It encodes CAITPDRDKYEQYF.

This clonotype was counted many times. The V call is TRBV12-3 or TRBV12-4, the J call TRBJ2-1; TRBD2 agrees at 9 bases. The CDR3 extends over 15 amino acids. The V and J ends lost 7 bases and 3 bases, in that order; junction bases with no gene match: 7. The CDR3: CASIPGTSLYNEQFF. The CDR3 nucleotides are TGTGCCAGCATCCCCGGGACTAGCCTCTACAATGAGCAGTTCTTC.

V is TRBV29-1 and J is TRBJ1-1, with 7 bases fitting TRBD1. V lost 4 bases and J lost 11; bases outside the gene matches: 13. Per the germline V gene, CDR1 is SQVTM and CDR2 is ANQGSEA. This CDR3 contains 13 residues. CDR3 sequence reads: CSVVAQGRSTAFF. The DNA of the CDR3 is TGCAGCGTTGTGGCACAGGGGCGTTCGACGGCTTTCTTT.

In DNA, the CDR3 is TGTGCCTGGAGTGGATTTACAGGGGCCTATGGCTACACCTTC. This gives the protein CAWSGFTGAYGYTF. The gene calls are TRBV30 and TRBJ1-2; TRBD1 matches at 7 bases. Germline values: CDR1 GTSNPN, CDR2 SVGIG (reference sequence). The CDR3 extends over 14 amino acids. J gave up 4 bases and V 1 base, and 6 bases lay outside the gene matches.

In regard to this clonotype: An end of the junction differs from the germline gene, which may be a read error. The V and J genes are TRBV7-2 and TRBJ2-1, with unresolved D. The CDR3 has 12 amino acids. Germline values: CDR1 SGHTA, CDR2 FQGNSA. The CDR3 DNA is TGTGCCAGCAGTTTAGACGACGGTGAGCAGTTCTTC. As protein: CASSLDDGEQFF.

In its sample, this clonotype was seen once. An end of the junction does not agree with germline; a read error may underlie this. The rearrangement joins TRBV5-5 to TRBJ1-6; maybe TRBD1 (6 bases). The CDR3 totals 15 residues. Germline CDR1 reads SGHKS; CDR2 reads YYEKEE (reference sequence). Written as DNA, the CDR3 is TGTGTCAGCAGCTTGGGAGCAGGGGAGGATTCACCCCTCCACTTT. This gives the protein CVSSLGAGEDSPLHF.

The rearrangement joins TRBV4-3 to TRBJ2-1, with 13 bases that match TRBD2. The CDR3 is 17 amino acids. The V gene end was trimmed by 0 bases and the J gene end by 6 bases; junction bases not matched to a gene: 5. Looked up from germline, CDR1 is LGHNA and CDR2 is YSLEER. The CDR3: CASSQDPTSGRANEQFF. CDR3 coding DNA: TGCGCCAGCAGCCAAGACCCCACTAGCGGGAGGGCCAATGAGCAGTTCTTC.

This clonotype was seen a handful of times. V is TRBV15 and J is TRBJ2-2; 9 bases match TRBD1. V gave up 2 bases and J gave up 6 bases; unmatched junction bases: 1. Per germline, CDR1 LNHNV and CDR2 YYDKDF (reference sequence). The CDR3 is made up of 14 amino acids. As DNA, the CDR3 is TGTGCCACCAGCAGACGGACAGGGGCCGGGGAGCTGTTTTTT. It translates to CATSRRTGAGELFF.

This clonotype has ten or more counts. The V call is TRBV20-1, the J call TRBJ2-7; D possibly corresponds to TRBD2 (5 bases). The CDR3 has 15 amino acids. Germline loops: CDR1 DFQATT, CDR2 SNEGSKA (reference sequence). V dropped 2 bases and J dropped 0 bases, with 14 bases sitting between them. CDR3 coding DNA: TGCAGTGCTAGATCTTTAGCGTCGAGCTCCTACGAGCAGTACTTC. Its protein is CSARSLASSSYEQYF.

The table lists this clonotype with many counts. This chain joins TRBV20-1 and TRBJ2-5; 9 positions agree with TRBD1. The CDR3 sequence is 13 residues long. Germline V gene data show CDR1 as DFQATT and CDR2 as SNEGSKA (reference sequence). The ends lost 1 base at V and 5 bases at J; junction bases unmatched: 2. CDR3 bases: TGCAGTGCTAGAGGGACAGGGGTTGAGACCCAGTACTTC. Translated: CSARGTGVETQYF.

The rearrangement uses TRBV5-6 and TRBJ1-1; perhaps TRBD1 as D (5 bases). Per the germline V gene, CDR1 is SGHDT and CDR2 is YYEEEE. There are 17 residues in the CDR3. The V and J ends lost 2 bases and 3 bases respectively, with 20 bases between them. CDR3 in amino acids: CASSFATPLRGDTEAFF. DNA for the CDR3: TGTGCCAGCAGCTTCGCGACCCCGCTCAGAGGGGACACTGAAGCTTTCTTT.

There are many counts of this clonotype. The chain employs TRBV4-3 and TRBJ2-2; TRBD1 matches 7 bases. V trimming: 0 bases; J trimming: 6 bases; junction bases outside the gene matches: 1. This CDR3 spans 14 amino acids. The germline gives CDR1 LGHNA, CDR2 YSLEER. CDR3 loop: CASSQDQGAGELFF. As DNA, the CDR3 is TGCGCCAGCAGCCAAGATCAGGGGGCCGGGGAGCTGTTTTTT.

The gene calls are TRBV5-1 and TRBJ2-1; 9 bases agree with TRBD2. There are 16 residues in the CDR3. The germline V gene has CDR1 SGHRS and CDR2 YFSETQ. J was trimmed by 5 bases and V by 0 bases; bases with no gene match: 6. CDR3 in amino acids: CASSLVVLAGNNEQFF. DNA of the CDR3: TGCGCCAGCAGCTTGGTAGTTCTAGCGGGGAACAATGAGCAGTTCTTC.

The chain uses TRBV11-2 and TRBJ1-2; D ambiguous. CDR3 size: 16 residues. V lost 10 bases, J lost 6 bases, and 27 bases lay in between. The germline CDR1 and CDR2 sequences are SGHAT and FQNNGV. CDR3 nucleotides: TGTGCCACGGCGAGAGGCAGGTATGCAGAGGAAGATGGCTACACCTTC. This sequence encodes CATARGRYAEEDGYTF.

This clonotype appeared many times. The chain joins TRBV3-1 to TRBJ1-2; D is perhaps TRBD1 (6 bases). CDR3 size: 15 residues. Trimming removed 1 base from V and 8 bases from J, with 17 bases in between. Germline CDR1 is LGHDT and CDR2 is YNNKEL (reference sequence). The CDR3 region is CASSQGIYKTGGYTF. The CDR3, as DNA: TGTGCCAGCAGCCAAGGTATCTACAAGACAGGAGGCTACACCTTC. The whole variable domain, remainder taken from reference TRBV3-1 and TRBJ1-2, is DTAVSQTPKYLVTQMGNDKSIKCEQNLGHDTMYWYKQDSKKFLKIMFSYNNKELIINETVPNRFSPKSPDKAHLNLHINSLELGDSAVYFCASSQGIYKTGGYTFGSGTRLTVV.

V and J are TRBV11-2 and TRBJ2-5, with D tentatively TRBD1 (7 bases). The CDR3 has 14 residues. V lost 3 bases and J lost 7, with 15 bases in between. Germline values: CDR1 SGHAT, CDR2 FQNNGV. The chain's CDR3 is CASSFQGEEVTQYF. Here the CDR3 DNA reads TGTGCCAGCAGCTTTCAGGGGGAGGAGGTGACCCAGTACTTC.

With regard to this clonotype: An end of the junction differs from the germline gene, which may be a read error. This sequence joins TRBV12-3 or TRBV12-4 and TRBJ1-4, with D hard to call. The CDR3 runs 15 residues. Here the CDR3 DNA reads TGTGCCAGCAGTTTAGGAAGGGCCTATAATGACAAACTGTTTTTT. This translates into CASSLGRAYNDKLFF.

The V gene is TRBV3-1, the J gene TRBJ1-4; TRBD1 matches at 7 bases. This CDR3 is built from 15 residues. The V and J ends lost 4 bases and 5 bases, in that order; junction bases with no gene match: 7. CDR1 and CDR2 from the germline V gene are LGHDT and YNNKEL (reference sequence). The CDR3 nucleotides read TGTGCCAGCAGCCCGACGGGACAGAGGAATGAAAAACTGTTTTTT. Encoded protein: CASSPTGQRNEKLFF.

There are a few counts of this clonotype. The CDR3 sequence is CSVRTDYNEQFF. CDR3 coding DNA: TGCAGCGTTCGGACAGACTACAATGAGCAGTTCTTC. The chain is built from TRBV29-1 and TRBJ2-1, with D maybe TRBD1 (6 bases). The CDR3 has 12 amino acids. Trimming left V 5 bases short and J 3 bases short, with 8 bases between. Germline lookup yields CDR1 SQVTM and CDR2 ANQGSEA.